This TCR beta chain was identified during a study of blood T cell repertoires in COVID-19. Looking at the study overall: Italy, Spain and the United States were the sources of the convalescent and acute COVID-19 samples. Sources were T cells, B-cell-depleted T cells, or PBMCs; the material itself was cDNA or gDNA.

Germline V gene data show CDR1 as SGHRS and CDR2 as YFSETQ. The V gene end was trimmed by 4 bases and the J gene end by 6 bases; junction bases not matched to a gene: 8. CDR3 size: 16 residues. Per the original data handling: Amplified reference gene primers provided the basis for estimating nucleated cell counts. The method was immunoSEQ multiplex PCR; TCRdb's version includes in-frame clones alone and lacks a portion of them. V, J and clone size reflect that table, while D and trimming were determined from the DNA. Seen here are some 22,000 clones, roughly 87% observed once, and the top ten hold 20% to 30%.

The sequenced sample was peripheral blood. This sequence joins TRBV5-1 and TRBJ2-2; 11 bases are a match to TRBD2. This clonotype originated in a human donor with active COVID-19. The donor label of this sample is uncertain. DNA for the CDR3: TGCGCCAGCAGCCCGGGGACTAGCGGTGGGTCCGGGGAGCTGTTTTTT. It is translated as CASSPGTSGGSGELFF.